This record looks at one T cell receptor (beta chain) sequence and its context. This entry is derived from a study of shared clonotypes between healthy human individuals. TCRdb keeps only in-frame clones here, not all; method: immunoSEQ multiplex PCR. Altogether approximately 2.3 million clones are present, over 85% being singletons, with the ten largest covering 0.39%. The CDR3 is made up of 14 amino acids. Deletions cut 5 bases from V and 2 bases from J, with 12 bases between. Germline assignment: CDR1 MNHEY and CDR2 SVGAGI. Sequenced input: naive CD4+ T cells from PBMCs. Subset in this sample: CD45RA+ positively selected. This chain uses TRBV6-5 with TRBJ1-2; D is possibly TRBD1 (6 bases). The TCR comes from a man younger than 35 in good health. Some clones in this sample may be carry-over from other donors' samples. CDR3 amino acids: CASSVRGRNYGYTF. In DNA, the CDR3 is TGTGCCAGCAGTGTCAGGGGTAGGAACTATGGCTACACCTTC.